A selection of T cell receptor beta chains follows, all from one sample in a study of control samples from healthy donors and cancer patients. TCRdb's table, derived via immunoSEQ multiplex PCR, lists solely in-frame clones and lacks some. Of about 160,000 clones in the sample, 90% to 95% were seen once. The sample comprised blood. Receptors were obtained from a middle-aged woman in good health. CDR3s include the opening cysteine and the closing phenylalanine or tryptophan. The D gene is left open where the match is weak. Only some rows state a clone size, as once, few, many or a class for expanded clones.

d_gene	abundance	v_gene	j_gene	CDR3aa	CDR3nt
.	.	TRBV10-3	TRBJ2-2	CAISESRQRNTGELFF	TGTGCCATCAGTGAGTCACGACAGAGAAACACCGGGGAGCTGTTTTTT
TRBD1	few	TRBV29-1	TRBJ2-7	CSVESPGQDYEQYF	TGCAGCGTTGAGTCCCCGGGACAGGATTACGAGCAGTACTTC
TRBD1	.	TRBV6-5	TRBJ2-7	CASREDRGGYEQYF	TGTGCCAGCAGGGAGGACAGGGGGGGATACGAGCAGTACTTC
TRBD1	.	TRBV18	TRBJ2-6	CASSSDRDGANVLTF	TGTGCCAGCTCATCCGACAGGGATGGGGCCAACGTCCTGACTTTC
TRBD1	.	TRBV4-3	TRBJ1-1	CASSQDYRGWTEAFF	TGCGCCAGCAGCCAAGACTACAGGGGTTGGACTGAAGCTTTCTTT
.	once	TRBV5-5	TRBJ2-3	CASSKKPPGSLSTDTQYF	TGTGCCAGCAGCAAGAAACCGCCTGGCAGTCTGAGCACAGATACGCAGTATTTT
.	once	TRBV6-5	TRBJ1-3	CATRGPGDTIYF	TGTGCCACCAGGGGTCCGGGCGACACCATATATTTT
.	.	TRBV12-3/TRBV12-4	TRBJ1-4	CASSLGGGEKLFF	TGTGCCAGCAGCCTTGGGGGGGGAGAAAAACTGTTTTTT
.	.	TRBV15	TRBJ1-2	CATSRPAEPGNYGYTF	TGTGCCACCAGCAGACCGGCGGAGCCAGGGAACTATGGCTACACCTTC
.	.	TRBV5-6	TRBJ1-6	CASSLKGKRDSPLHF	TGTGCCAGCAGCTTAAAAGGGAAAAGGGATTCACCCCTCCACTTT
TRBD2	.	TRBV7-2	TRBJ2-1	CASSFRGAGGPLANEQFF	TGTGCCAGCAGCTTTCGGGGAGCGGGAGGGCCCTTGGCTAATGAGCAGTTCTTC
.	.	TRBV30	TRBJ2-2	CAWSGGVTGELFF	TGTGCCTGGAGTGGAGGGGTCACCGGGGAGCTGTTTTTT
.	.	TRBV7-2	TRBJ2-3	CASSFAQSTDTQYF	TGTGCCAGCAGCTTCGCGCAGTCCACAGATACGCAGTATTTT
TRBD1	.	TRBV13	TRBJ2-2	CASSATGQGAGELFF	TGTGCCAGCAGCGCTACGGGACAGGGGGCCGGGGAGCTGTTTTTT
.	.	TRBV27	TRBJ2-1	CASSYYNEQFF	TGTGCCAGCAGTTACTACAATGAGCAGTTCTTC
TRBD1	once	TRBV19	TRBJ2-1	CASSTRRDRGFHEQFF	TGTGCCAGTAGTACTCGTCGGGACAGGGGGTTCCATGAGCAGTTCTTC
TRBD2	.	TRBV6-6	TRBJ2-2	CASTGGPDTGELFF	TGTGCCAGCACGGGAGGGCCCGACACCGGGGAGCTGTTTTTT
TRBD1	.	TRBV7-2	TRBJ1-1	CASSSSGTVWGDEAFF	TGTGCCAGCAGCTCATCGGGGACAGTATGGGGCGATGAAGCTTTCTTT
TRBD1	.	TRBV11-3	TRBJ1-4	CASRNWTGRLEKLFF	TGTGCCAGCAGGAACTGGACAGGGCGATTGGAAAAACTGTTTTTT
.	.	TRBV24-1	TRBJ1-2	CATSDSREYYF	TGTGCCACCAGTGATTCCCGGGAATACTACTTC
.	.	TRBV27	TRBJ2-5	CASSFRGETQYF	TGTGCCAGCAGTTTCCGGGGAGAGACCCAGTACTTC
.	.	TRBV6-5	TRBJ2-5	CASSKDMGTQYF	TGTGCCAGCAGCAAGGATATGGGGACCCAGTACTTC